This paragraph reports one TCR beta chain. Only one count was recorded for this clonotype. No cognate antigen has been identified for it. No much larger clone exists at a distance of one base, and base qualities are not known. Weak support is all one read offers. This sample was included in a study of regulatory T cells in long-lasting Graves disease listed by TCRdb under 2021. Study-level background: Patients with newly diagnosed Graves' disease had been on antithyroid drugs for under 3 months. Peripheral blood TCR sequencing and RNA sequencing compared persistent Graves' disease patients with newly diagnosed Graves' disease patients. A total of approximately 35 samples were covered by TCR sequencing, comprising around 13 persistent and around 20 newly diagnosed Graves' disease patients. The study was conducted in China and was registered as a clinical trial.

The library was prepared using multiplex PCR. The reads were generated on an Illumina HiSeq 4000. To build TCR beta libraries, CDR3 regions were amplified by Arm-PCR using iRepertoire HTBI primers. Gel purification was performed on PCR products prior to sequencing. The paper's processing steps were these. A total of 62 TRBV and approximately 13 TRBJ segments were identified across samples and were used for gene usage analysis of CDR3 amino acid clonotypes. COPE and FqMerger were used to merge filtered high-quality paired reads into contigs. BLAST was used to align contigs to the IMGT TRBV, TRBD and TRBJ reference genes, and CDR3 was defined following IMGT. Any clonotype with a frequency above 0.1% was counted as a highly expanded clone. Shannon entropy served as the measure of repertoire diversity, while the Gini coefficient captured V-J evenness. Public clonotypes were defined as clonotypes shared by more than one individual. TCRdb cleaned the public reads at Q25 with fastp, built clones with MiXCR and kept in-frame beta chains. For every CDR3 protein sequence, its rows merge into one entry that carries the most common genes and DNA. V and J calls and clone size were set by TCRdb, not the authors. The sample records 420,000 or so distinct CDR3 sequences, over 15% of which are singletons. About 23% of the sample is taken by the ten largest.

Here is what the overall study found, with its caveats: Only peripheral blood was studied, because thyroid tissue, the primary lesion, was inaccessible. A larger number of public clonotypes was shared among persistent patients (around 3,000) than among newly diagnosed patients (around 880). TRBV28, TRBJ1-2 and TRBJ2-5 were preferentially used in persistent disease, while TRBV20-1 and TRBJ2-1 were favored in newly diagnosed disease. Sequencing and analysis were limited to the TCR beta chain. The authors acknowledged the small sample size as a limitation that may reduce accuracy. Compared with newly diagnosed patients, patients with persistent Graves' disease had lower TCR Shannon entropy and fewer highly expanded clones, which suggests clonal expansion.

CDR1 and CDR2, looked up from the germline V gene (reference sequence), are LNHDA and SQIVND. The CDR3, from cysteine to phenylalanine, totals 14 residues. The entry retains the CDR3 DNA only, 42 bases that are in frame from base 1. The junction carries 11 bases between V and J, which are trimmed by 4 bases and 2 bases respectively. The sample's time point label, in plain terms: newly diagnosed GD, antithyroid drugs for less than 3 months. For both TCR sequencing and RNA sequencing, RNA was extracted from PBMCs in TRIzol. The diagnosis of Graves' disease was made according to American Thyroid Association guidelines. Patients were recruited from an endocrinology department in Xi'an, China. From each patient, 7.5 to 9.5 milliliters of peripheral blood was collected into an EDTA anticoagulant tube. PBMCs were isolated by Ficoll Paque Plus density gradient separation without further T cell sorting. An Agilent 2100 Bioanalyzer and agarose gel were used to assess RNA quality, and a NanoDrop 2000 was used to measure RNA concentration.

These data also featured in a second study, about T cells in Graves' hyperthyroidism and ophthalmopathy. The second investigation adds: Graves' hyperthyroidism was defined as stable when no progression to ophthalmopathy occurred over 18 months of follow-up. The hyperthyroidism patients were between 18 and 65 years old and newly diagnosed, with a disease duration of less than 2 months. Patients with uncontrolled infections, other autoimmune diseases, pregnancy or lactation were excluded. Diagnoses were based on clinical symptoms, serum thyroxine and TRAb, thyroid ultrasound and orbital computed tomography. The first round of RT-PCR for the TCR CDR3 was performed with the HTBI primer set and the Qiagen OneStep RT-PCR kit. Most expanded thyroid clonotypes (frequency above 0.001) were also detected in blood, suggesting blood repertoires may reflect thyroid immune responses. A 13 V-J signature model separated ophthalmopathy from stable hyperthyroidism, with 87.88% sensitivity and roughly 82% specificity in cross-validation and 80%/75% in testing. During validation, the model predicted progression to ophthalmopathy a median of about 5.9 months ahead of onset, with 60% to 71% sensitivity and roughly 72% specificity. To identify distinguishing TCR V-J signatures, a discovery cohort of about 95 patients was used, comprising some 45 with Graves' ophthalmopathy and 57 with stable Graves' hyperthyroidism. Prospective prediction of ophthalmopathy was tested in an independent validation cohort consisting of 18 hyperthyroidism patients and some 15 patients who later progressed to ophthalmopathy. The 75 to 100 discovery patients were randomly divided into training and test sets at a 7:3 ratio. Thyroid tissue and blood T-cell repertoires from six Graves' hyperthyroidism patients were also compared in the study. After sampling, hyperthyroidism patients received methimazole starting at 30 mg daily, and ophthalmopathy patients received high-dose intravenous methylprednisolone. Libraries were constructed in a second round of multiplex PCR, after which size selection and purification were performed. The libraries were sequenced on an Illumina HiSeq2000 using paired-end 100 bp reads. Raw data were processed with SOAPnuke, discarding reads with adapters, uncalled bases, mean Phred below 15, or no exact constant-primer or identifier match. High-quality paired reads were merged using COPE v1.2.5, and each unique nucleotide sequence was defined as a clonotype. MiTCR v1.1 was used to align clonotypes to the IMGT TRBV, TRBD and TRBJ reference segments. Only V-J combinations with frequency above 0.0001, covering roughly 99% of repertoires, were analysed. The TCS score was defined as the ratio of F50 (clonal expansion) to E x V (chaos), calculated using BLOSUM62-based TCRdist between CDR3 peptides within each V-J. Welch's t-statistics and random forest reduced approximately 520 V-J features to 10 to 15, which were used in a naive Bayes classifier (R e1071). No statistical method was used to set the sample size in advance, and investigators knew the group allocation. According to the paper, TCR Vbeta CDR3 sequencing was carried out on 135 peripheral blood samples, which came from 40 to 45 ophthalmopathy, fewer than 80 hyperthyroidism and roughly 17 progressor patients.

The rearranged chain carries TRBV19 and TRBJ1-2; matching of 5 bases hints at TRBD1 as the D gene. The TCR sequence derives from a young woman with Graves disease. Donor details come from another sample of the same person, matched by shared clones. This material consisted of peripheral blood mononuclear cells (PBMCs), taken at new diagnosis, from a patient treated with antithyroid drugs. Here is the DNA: TGTGCCAGTAGTAAAGGGACGGCAAACTATGGCTACACCTTC. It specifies CASSKGTANYGYTF.